The 27 T cell receptor beta chains below were found in one sample sequenced in a study of control samples from healthy donors and cancer patients. The assay was immunoSEQ multiplex PCR, and TCRdb's table has in-frame clones only and misses some. The table lists some 120,000 clones, 80% to 90% of them singletons. Sequencing was done on a sample of blood. The receptors come from a man in his forties in good health.

The V and J genes are TRBV29-1 and TRBJ1-3, with 8 bases matching TRBD1. Per germline, CDR1 SQVTM and CDR2 ANQGSEA. The CDR3 spans 13 residues. V lost 2 bases to trimming and J lost 4 bases; unmatched junction nucleotides: 1. The CDR3 region has the DNA TGCAGCGTTGAACAGGGGGCCGGAAACACCATATATTTT. This codes for CSVEQGAGNTIYF.

The chain uses TRBV6-2 or TRBV6-3 and TRBJ2-3; D gene unclear. The germline gives CDR1 MNHEY, CDR2 SVGEGT. The length of the CDR3 is 13 residues. The V and J ends lost 0 bases and 5 bases respectively, with 6 bases between them. Here the CDR3 reads CASSYSSLDTQYF. DNA of the CDR3: TGTGCCAGCAGTTACTCGAGTCTAGATACGCAGTATTTT.

The rearrangement uses TRBV5-1 and TRBJ1-2; possibly TRBD1 for D (6 bases). Germline CDR1 SGHRS, CDR2 YFSETQ. The CDR3 extends over 15 amino acids. V lost 4 bases and J lost 5, with 18 bases in between. CDR3 sequence: CASSPRGEGTYGYTF. In DNA, the CDR3 is TGCGCCAGCAGCCCTAGAGGTGAAGGGACATATGGCTACACCTTC.

This clone is a singleton in its sample. This chain links TRBV24-1 with TRBJ2-1; D possibly corresponds to TRBD1 (6 bases). Germline-derived CDR1 and CDR2 are KGHDR and SFDVKD. The CDR3 covers 16 residues. V lost 3 bases, J lost 7 bases, and 18 bases lay in between. CDR3 nucleotide sequence: TGTGCCACCAGTGATGAGGGAACCTCAGGGGCGAATGAGCAGTTCTTC. Residues: CATSDEGTSGANEQFF.

The rearrangement joins TRBV2 to TRBJ1-6; D not certain. V gave up 2 bases and J gave up 10 bases, with 9 bases separating them. This CDR3 has 13 residues. From germline, CDR1 is SNHLY and CDR2 FYNNEI. The CDR3 DNA sequence: TGTGCCAGCAGTGAAAGGGCGTACTCACCCCTCCACTTT. This gives the protein CASSERAYSPLHF.

This chain uses TRBV5-7 with TRBJ2-5; TRBD2 is a possible D gene (6 bases). Being an ORF, TRBV5-7 has a function that is uncertain. There are 13 residues in the CDR3. V was trimmed by 0 bases and J by 4 bases, leaving 7 bases between them. DNA of the CDR3: TGTGCCAGCAGCTTGGTGGAGGGAGAGACCCAGTACTTC. This gives the protein CASSLVEGETQYF.

The chain couples TRBV24-1 to TRBJ1-2; D gene unclear. Germline V CDR1 and CDR2: KGHDR, SFDVKD. Trimming took 9 bases from V and 5 from J, leaving 21 bases between them. The CDR3 totals 15 residues. In DNA form, the CDR3 reads TGTGCCACCGGAAAGGACGGCGAGACTTGGTATGGCTACACCTTC. Encoded protein: CATGKDGETWYGYTF.

This chain connects TRBV6-5 to TRBJ2-3; D is ambiguous. Germline loops: CDR1 MNHEY, CDR2 SVGAGI. V was trimmed by 0 bases and J by 0 bases, leaving 10 bases between them. CDR3 length equals 16 residues. CDR3 nucleotide sequence: TGTGCCAGCAGTTACTCGATAGGTTCTAGCACAGATACGCAGTATTTT. Encoded protein: CASSYSIGSSTDTQYF.

This chain connects TRBV4-3 to TRBJ2-3; D remains ambiguous. The CDR3 has 14 amino acids. CDR1 is LGHNA and CDR2 is YSLEER in the germline V gene. Trimming cost V 0 bases and J 0 bases, with 4 bases left between them. As DNA, the CDR3 is TGCGCCAGCAGCCAAGAGCCCAGCACAGATACGCAGTATTTT. The encoded protein is CASSQEPSTDTQYF.

J is TRBJ1-1 and V is TRBV7-3; D unclear. CDR1 SGHTA and CDR2 FQGTGA come from the germline V gene. Trimming left V 3 bases short and J 2 bases short, with 7 bases between. This CDR3 contains 13 residues. The CDR3 protein is CASSFDINTEAFF. For the CDR3, the DNA is TGTGCCAGCAGCTTCGACATAAACACTGAAGCTTTCTTT. Variable domain in full (rest from reference TRBV7-3 and TRBJ1-1): GAGVSQTPSNKVTEKGKYVELRCDPISGHTALYWYRQSLGQGPEFLIYFQGTGAADDSGLPNDRFFAVRPEGSVSTLKIQRTERGDSAVYLCASSFDINTEAFFGQGTRLTVV.

The rearrangement joins TRBV5-5 to TRBJ2-7; the D is unclear. V lost 0 bases and J 4 bases, leaving 14 bases between the germline ends. The CDR3 runs to 15 residues. Germline CDR1 is SGHKS and CDR2 is YYEKEE (reference sequence). CDR3 DNA: TGTGCCAGCAGCTTGGAGGTTTTCCAACCTTACGAGCAGTACTTC. Protein sequence: CASSLEVFQPYEQYF.

The chain couples TRBV5-1 to TRBJ2-7; 8 bases fit TRBD1. Per the germline V gene, CDR1 is SGHRS and CDR2 is YFSETQ. V lost 2 bases and J lost 1; bases outside the gene matches: 5. The CDR3 has 15 residues. In DNA form, the CDR3 reads TGCGCCAGCAGCTTCTTGGGGGACAGGTCCTACGAGCAGTACTTC. Its translation: CASSFLGDRSYEQYF.

This chain links TRBV6-5 with TRBJ2-7; D is perhaps TRBD1 (7 bases). CDR3 length equals 13 residues. V was pared by 8 bases and J by 3 bases, with 14 bases between. Germline CDR1 is MNHEY and CDR2 is SVGAGI. The CDR3 DNA reads TGTGCCAGCGGCAGGGGGGACCGCTACGAGCAGTACTTC. It specifies CASGRGDRYEQYF.

The chain couples TRBV5-6 to TRBJ1-5; tentative D call: TRBD1 (5 bases). The germline V gene has CDR1 SGHDT and CDR2 YYEEEE. This CDR3 comprises 15 residues. V was trimmed by 4 bases and J by 4 bases, leaving 15 bases between them. For the CDR3, the DNA is TGTGCCAGCAGCCCCAGAGGTAAGGGGAATCAGCCCCAGCATTTT. The encoded protein is CASSPRGKGNQPQHF.

Comment on this clone: Additional DNA sequences in this sample encode the identical CDR3. This rearrangement joins TRBV24-1 to TRBJ1-2; D call uncertain. V dropped 0 bases and J dropped 2 bases, with 3 bases sitting between them. This CDR3 is built from 13 residues. Germline-derived CDR1 and CDR2 are KGHDR and SFDVKD. The CDR3 coding sequence is TGTGCCACCAGTGATTTGGGCAACTATGGCTACACCTTC. Encoded protein: CATSDLGNYGYTF.

This chain connects TRBV3-1 (or the pseudogene TRBV3-2) to TRBJ1-1; no clear D. Germline CDR1 reads LGHDT; CDR2 reads YNNKEL (reference sequence). This CDR3 contains 14 residues. The ends were cut back, 7 bases at V and 3 bases at J, with 15 bases in the middle. The CDR3 reads CASKKPLLYTEAFF. The CDR3 DNA reads as TGTGCCAGCAAGAAACCACTCTTATACACTGAAGCTTTCTTT.

V usage is TRBV18 and J usage is TRBJ2-5, with 8 bases aligning to TRBD2. The CDR3 runs to 17 residues. CDR1 KGHSH and CDR2 LQKENI come from the germline V gene. V was pared by 0 bases and J by 1 base, with 7 bases of the junction left unmatched. CDR3 loop: CASSPPSLAGTQETQYF. In DNA form, the CDR3 reads TGTGCCAGCTCACCACCTAGCCTAGCGGGCACCCAAGAGACCCAGTACTTC.

The chain employs TRBV13 and TRBJ1-6; 8 nucleotides align to TRBD1. The CDR3 length is 14 residues. CDR1 and CDR2 from the germline V gene are PRHDT and FYEKMQ (reference sequence). Trimming removed 5 bases from V and 7 bases from J; junction bases left unmatched: 4. This CDR3 reads CASSPRDRNSPLHF. CDR3 DNA sequence: TGTGCCAGCAGCCCCCGGGACAGGAATTCACCCCTCCACTTT.

This rearrangement joins TRBV7-2 to TRBJ1-1; 7 bases agree with TRBD1. Germline V lookup: CDR1 SGHTA, CDR2 FQGNSA. CDR3 size: 14 residues. With V trimmed by 4 bases and J by 1 base, 3 bases remained unmatched. This CDR3 reads CASSYWTGNTEAFF. Here the CDR3 DNA reads TGTGCCAGCAGCTATTGGACAGGGAACACTGAAGCTTTCTTT.

V gene TRBV18 combines with J gene TRBJ1-2; D not resolved. The V and J ends lost 1 base and 2 bases respectively, with 5 bases between them. The germline gives CDR1 KGHSH, CDR2 LQKENI. This CDR3 is built from 13 residues. CDR3 residues: CASSPLGNYGYTF. DNA for the CDR3: TGTGCCAGCTCACCACTAGGGAACTATGGCTACACCTTC.

This chain links TRBV7-3 with TRBJ1-1; D perhaps matches TRBD1 (5 bases). V gave up 2 bases and J gave up 2 bases, with 9 bases separating them. Per the germline V gene, CDR1 is SGHTA and CDR2 is FQGTGA. The CDR3 length is 14 residues. The CDR3 region is CASSLQGANTEAFF. In DNA form, the CDR3 reads TGTGCCAGCAGCTTACAGGGCGCAAACACTGAAGCTTTCTTT.

V usage is TRBV7-9 and J usage is TRBJ2-1, with 7 bases that match TRBD1. Trimming cost V 5 bases and J 0 bases; bases outside gene matches: 16. The CDR3 totals 19 residues. Germline V gene data show CDR1 as SEHNR and CDR2 as FQNEAQ (reference sequence). Here the CDR3 reads CASSGQDRRYLSSYNEQFF. The CDR3 DNA follows: TGTGCCAGCAGCGGACAGGACAGGAGATATTTGAGCTCCTACAATGAGCAGTTCTTC.

In DNA form, the CDR3 reads TGCGCCAGCTTGCCCCCCCCCGGGACAGGGAAGGAAGAGACCCAGTACTTC. Translating gives CASLPPPGTGKEETQYF. The chain uses TRBV10-1 and TRBJ2-5; TRBD1 aligns across 9 bases. The CDR3 sequence is 17 residues long. CDR1 and CDR2 (germline): WNHNN, SYGVQD (reference sequence). The junction had 16 bases not matched to a gene; V was cut back by 8 bases and J by 3 bases.

The chain carries TRBV2 and TRBJ2-3, with 7 bases fitting TRBD1. The CDR3 is 15 residues long. Germline values: CDR1 SNHLY, CDR2 FYNNEI. J lost 5 bases, V lost 8 bases, and 13 bases had no gene match. CDR3 sequence: CASLLPGTAVDTQYF. DNA of the CDR3: TGTGCCAGCTTACTGCCCGGGACAGCTGTAGATACGCAGTATTTT.

The J gene is TRBJ1-6, the V gene TRBV11-2; D is unclear. This CDR3 contains 15 residues. Germline V lookup: CDR1 SGHAT, CDR2 FQNNGV. Trimming shortened V by 0 bases and J by 6 bases, and 9 bases separated the two germline ends. CDR3 nucleotides: TGTGCCAGCAGCTTAGACAGGCCCTTTAATTCACCCCTCCACTTT. Encoded protein: CASSLDRPFNSPLHF.

This chain connects TRBV18 to TRBJ1-5, with D possibly matching TRBD1 (5 bases). The germline V and J ends were trimmed by 3 bases and 7 bases, with 13 bases remaining between them. Germline assignment: CDR1 KGHSH and CDR2 LQKENI. The CDR3 totals 14 residues. CDR3 sequence: CASSPQGMMQPQHF. For the CDR3, the DNA is TGTGCCAGCTCACCTCAGGGAATGATGCAGCCCCAGCATTTT.

The chain recombines TRBV2 with TRBJ1-4; 9 nucleotides align to TRBD1. J was trimmed by 6 bases and V by 8 bases; bases with no gene match: 4. The germline CDR1 and CDR2 sequences are SNHLY and FYNNEI. This CDR3 is 13 amino acids long. The CDR3 nucleotides are TGTGCCAGCGACCGGGACAGGGATGAAAAACTGTTTTTT. Translating it yields CASDRDRDEKLFF. Full variable domain (missing parts from reference TRBV2 and TRBJ1-4): EPEVTQTPSHQVTQMGQEVILRCVPISNHLYFYWYRQILGQKVEFLVSFYNNEISEKSEIFDDQFSVERPDGSNFTLKIRSTKLEDSAMYFCASDRDRDEKLFFGSGTQLSVL.